Reported below is one T cell receptor (beta chain). These data are taken from a study of technical replicates of blood from a handful of donors. Only in-frame clones appear in the TCRdb table, and some are missing; sequencing was by immunoSEQ multiplex PCR. The data show tens of thousands of clones, with 95% to 98% seen just once and less than 0.25% held by the top ten. The sequence was obtained from a human donor in good health. Material: T cells isolated from PBMCs.

CDR3 DNA sequence: TGTGCCAGCAGTGTAAAAGAGGTTAACACTGAAGCTTTCTTT. Translated: CASSVKEVNTEAFF. The chain combines TRBV6-1 with TRBJ1-1; D not resolved. This CDR3 comprises 14 residues. V lost 4 bases, J lost 2 bases, and 11 bases lay in between. Germline-derived CDR1 and CDR2 are MNHNS and SASEGT.